The T cell receptor (beta chain) described here comes from a study of cytomegalovirus exposure and HLA in healthy donors. Turning to the study itself: In terms of ancestry, the Caucasian-associated cluster contained roughly 80% of the roughly 400 genotyped donors.

CDR1 and CDR2 (germline): KGHSH, LQKENI. The CDR3 loop spans 16 amino acids. J gave up 3 bases and V 3 bases, and 9 bases lay outside the gene matches. Though probably carrying unrecorded immune exposures, donors were nominally healthy at sampling. The table lists this clone with a few counts. The antigen remains unidentified. Study findings and constraints: A later analysis associated approximately 17,000 TCR beta sequences with HLA alleles at a 0.05 false discovery rate. The number of N-insertions in an Asian-associated ancestry cluster was reportedly below the roughly 620-donor mean in a later analysis.

The PCR employed 60 Vbeta primers together with 13 Jbeta primers. Profiled with immunoSEQ multiplex PCR; TCRdb holds only in-frame clones, not every one. The table shows fewer than 200,000 clones, with roughly 76% occurring only once. This sequence was found in a woman under 30 in good health and CMV-seropositive. The sequenced sample was PBMCs. The rearrangement links TRBV18 to TRBJ1-1; 8 bases align to TRBD1. The CDR3 bases are TGTGCCAGCTCACCTGGCTGGGACAGGCAGTACACTGAAGCTTTCTTT. Amino acids: CASSPGWDRQYTEAFF. Variable domain in full (rest from reference TRBV18 and TRBJ1-1): NAGVMQNPRHLVRRRGQEARLRCSPMKGHSHVYWYRQLPEEGLKFMVYLQKENIIDESGMPKERFSAEFPKEGPSILRIQQVVRGDSAAYFCASSPGWDRQYTEAFFGQGTRLTVV.